This T cell receptor (beta chain) originates from a study of blood T cells in healthy people across ages. Study results and caveats: No conclusive comparison of naive versus antigen-experienced cells was possible with unsorted PBMCs. Strongly correlated with naive T cell percentage was TCR beta diversity.

The CDR3 loop spans 14 amino acids. CDR1 and CDR2 from the germline V gene are LGHNT and FRNRAP. V gave up 7 bases and J gave up 4 bases, with 16 bases separating them. Sample-barcoded 5' priming and a J-beta primer mix drove a second PCR of about 7 to 11 cycles. TCRdb reprocessed the 5' RACE reads with MiXCR, giving one entry per CDR3 protein. The sample records around 1,000,000 distinct CDR3 sequences, roughly a quarter being singletons. To note about this clonotype: Its target is unknown.

These sequences were also reported in another study, on T cells of mothers and their children. That work adds: A few healthy Caucasian mothers, along with their six children, were the donors. Thymic selection shapes TCR recombination output similarly in related and unrelated pairs.

This rearrangement joins TRBV12-5 to TRBJ1-1; TRBD1 might be the D (5 bases). The sample comprised blood. The receptor comes from a girl aged 2 to 9 in good health. The CDR3 here is CASEREVGGTEAFF. The CDR3 DNA reads TGTGCTAGTGAGAGAGAAGTCGGGGGCACTGAAGCTTTCTTT.